This TCR beta chain was documented in a study of blood T cell repertoires in COVID-19. Study at large: PBMCs, B-cell-depleted T cells, or T cells provided the cDNA or gDNA that made up the material.

Per the original methods: Cell counts per sample came from amplifying reference gene primers. The repertoire was sequenced with immunoSEQ multiplex PCR; TCRdb's copy has only in-frame clones and lacks some. Clonal size and the V and J genes are those of that table, whereas D and trimming came from the DNA. The top ten clones hold about 1.4% of a sample with approximately 62,000 clones, over 80% of them seen once. Germline V gives CDR1 SGHTA, CDR2 FQGNSA. V lost 4 bases to trimming and J lost 5 bases; unmatched junction nucleotides: 8. The CDR3 runs 15 residues. Sequencing was carried out using peripheral blood. This TCR was recovered from a man aged 55 to 70 with acute or convalescent COVID-19. The gene calls are TRBV7-2 and TRBJ2-5, with TRBD1 matching 9 bases. CDR3 in amino acids: CASSWGQGMIETQYF. The CDR3 DNA reads TGTGCCAGCAGCTGGGGACAGGGTATGATCGAGACCCAGTACTTC.